One sample yielded the 11 T cell receptor beta chains listed below, sequenced in a study of cytomegalovirus exposure and HLA in healthy donors. Vbeta (60) and Jbeta (13) primers were used in the PCR. Repertoires were generated with immunoSEQ multiplex PCR, while TCRdb's copy carries only in-frame clones and drops some. The sample has about 230,000 clones; about 89% are singletons. Sequenced input: PBMCs. Receptors originate from a woman aged 18-29 years in good health and CMV-seronegative.

The chain has TRBV14 and TRBJ2-3; D perhaps matches TRBD2 (5 bases). V was pared by 5 bases and J by 2 bases, with 8 bases between. This CDR3 is built from 13 residues. Germline-derived CDR1 and CDR2 are SGHDN and FVKESK. Here the CDR3 reads CASSSGVTDTQYF. As DNA, the CDR3 is TGTGCCAGCAGCTCCGGGGTCACAGATACGCAGTATTTT.

The rearrangement links TRBV4-2 to TRBJ2-2, with 8 bases fitting TRBD2. The V segment lost 0 bases and the J segment 1 base; nucleotides outside the gene matches: 13. The CDR3 is made up of 20 amino acids. Germline CDR1 reads LGHNA; CDR2 reads YNFKEQ. DNA for the CDR3: TGTGCCAGCAGCCAAGATCCCGCAAGCGGGAGTTATTGGAACACCGGGGAGCTGTTTTTT. Translation gives CASSQDPASGSYWNTGELFF.

This chain links TRBV7-2 with TRBJ1-2; no definite D call. CDR3 length: 13 residues. V lost 5 bases to trimming and J lost 0 bases, with 7 bases between them. Germline CDR1 SGHTA, CDR2 FQGNSA. The CDR3 sequence is CASSQTSNYGYTF. The CDR3 DNA follows: TGTGCCAGCAGCCAGACATCTAACTATGGCTACACCTTC.

The chain carries TRBV6-1 and TRBJ2-4, with D possibly being TRBD2 (6 bases). Germline CDR1 MNHNS, CDR2 SASEGT. The CDR3 length is 14 residues. With 7 bases removed from V and 4 bases from J, the gap between germline ends came to 14 bases. The CDR3 DNA is TGTGCCAGCAACCTCGGGACTTCTAAAAACATTCAGTACTTC. Amino acid sequence: CASNLGTSKNIQYF.

The chain is built from TRBV4-1 and TRBJ1-5; TRBD1 agrees at 7 bases. With 1 base clipped from V and 6 bases from J, the junction kept 3 bases outside the gene matches. Germline loops: CDR1 MGHRA, CDR2 YSYEKL. The CDR3 has 14 residues. The DNA for the CDR3 is TGCGCCAGCAGCCAAGCGACAGGGACTCAGCCCCAGCATTTT. As protein: CASSQATGTQPQHF.

The chain recombines TRBV18 with TRBJ1-3, with D maybe TRBD1 (6 bases). The V end lost 3 bases, the J end lost 4 bases, and 16 bases lay between the germline ends. Germline assignment: CDR1 KGHSH and CDR2 LQKENI. The CDR3 is made up of 16 amino acids. CDR3: CASSPSQGASGNTIYF. The CDR3 DNA reads as TGTGCCAGCTCACCGTCACAGGGAGCTTCGGGAAACACCATATATTTT.

The chain joins TRBV7-8 to TRBJ2-7; no firm D call. Germline V gene sequence: CDR1 SGHVS, CDR2 FQNEAQ. The V end lost 1 base, the J end lost 2 bases, and 6 bases lay between the germline ends. CDR3 length: 13 amino acids. The CDR3 spells CASSLDLPYEQYF. CDR3 nucleotide sequence: TGTGCCAGCAGCTTAGACTTACCCTACGAGCAGTACTTC.

The chain has TRBV7-9 and TRBJ2-7; D is uncertain. From germline, CDR1 is SEHNR and CDR2 FQNEAQ (reference sequence). Deletions cut 5 bases from V and 6 bases from J, with 11 bases between. This CDR3 has 12 amino acids. The chain's CDR3 is CASSPSLPEQYF. The CDR3 nucleotides are TGTGCCAGCAGCCCTAGTCTCCCCGAGCAGTACTTC.

The genes are TRBV11-2 and TRBJ2-7; 7 bases are shared with TRBD1. V lost 8 bases to trimming and J lost 1 base; unmatched junction nucleotides: 5. Germline V lookup: CDR1 SGHAT, CDR2 FQNNGV. The CDR3 is 13 amino acids. CDR3 coding DNA: TGTGCCAGCCGGACAGGATCTTCCTACGAGCAGTACTTC. Translation: CASRTGSSYEQYF.

This clone was detected only once. The chain couples TRBV27 to TRBJ2-7; 14 positions match TRBD2. V lost 6 bases and J lost 6; bases outside the gene matches: 4. Germline CDR1 reads MNHEY; CDR2 reads SMNVEV (reference sequence). The CDR3 length is 14 residues. This CDR3 is CASRGLAGAPEQYF. In DNA, the CDR3 is TGTGCCAGCAGGGGACTAGCGGGAGCCCCCGAGCAGTACTTC.

The chain is built from TRBV5-1 and TRBJ1-1; 8 positions match TRBD1. This CDR3 is 13 amino acids long. Trimming removed 4 bases from V and 3 bases from J; junction bases left unmatched: 2. CDR1 is SGHRS and CDR2 is YFSETQ in the germline V gene. The CDR3 sequence is CASSLQGDTEAFF. DNA of the CDR3: TGCGCCAGCAGCCTACAGGGGGACACTGAAGCTTTCTTT.